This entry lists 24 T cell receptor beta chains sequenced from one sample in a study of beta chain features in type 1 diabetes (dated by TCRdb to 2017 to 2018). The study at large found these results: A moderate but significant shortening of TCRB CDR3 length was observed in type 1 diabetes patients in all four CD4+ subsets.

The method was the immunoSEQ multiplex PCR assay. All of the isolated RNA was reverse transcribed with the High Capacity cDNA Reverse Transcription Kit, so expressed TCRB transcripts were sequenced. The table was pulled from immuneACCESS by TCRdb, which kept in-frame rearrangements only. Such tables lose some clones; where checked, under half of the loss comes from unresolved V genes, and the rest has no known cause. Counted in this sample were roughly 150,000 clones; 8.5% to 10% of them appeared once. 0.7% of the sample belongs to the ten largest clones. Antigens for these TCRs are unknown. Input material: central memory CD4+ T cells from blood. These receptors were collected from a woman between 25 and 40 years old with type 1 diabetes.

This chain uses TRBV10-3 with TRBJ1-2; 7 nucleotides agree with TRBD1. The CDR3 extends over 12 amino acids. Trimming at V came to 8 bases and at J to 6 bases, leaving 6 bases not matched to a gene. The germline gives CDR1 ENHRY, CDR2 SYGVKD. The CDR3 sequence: CAIRQGSDGYTF. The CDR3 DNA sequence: TGTGCCATCCGACAGGGCAGCGATGGCTACACCTTC.

The CDR3 nucleotides read TGTGCCAGCGGGGCAGGGGACGGCTCCTACGAGCAGTACTTC. Its translation is CASGAGDGSYEQYF. The genes are TRBV19 and TRBJ2-7; a possible D gene is TRBD1 (6 bases). The CDR3 is 14 amino acids. Germline V gives CDR1 LNHDA, CDR2 SQIVND (reference sequence). V lost 9 bases and J 0 bases, leaving 15 bases between the germline ends.

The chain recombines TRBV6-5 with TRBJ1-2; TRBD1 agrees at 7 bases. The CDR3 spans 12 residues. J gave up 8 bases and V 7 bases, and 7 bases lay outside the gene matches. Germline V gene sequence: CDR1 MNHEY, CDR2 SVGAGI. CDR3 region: CASTATGRGYTF. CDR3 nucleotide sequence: TGTGCCAGCACCGCGACAGGGAGAGGCTACACCTTC.

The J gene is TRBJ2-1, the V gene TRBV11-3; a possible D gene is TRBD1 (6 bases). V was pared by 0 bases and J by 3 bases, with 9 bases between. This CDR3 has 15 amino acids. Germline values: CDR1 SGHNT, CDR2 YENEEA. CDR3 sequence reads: CASSLDRGYYNEQFF. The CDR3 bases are TGTGCCAGCAGCTTAGACAGGGGATACTACAATGAGCAGTTCTTC.

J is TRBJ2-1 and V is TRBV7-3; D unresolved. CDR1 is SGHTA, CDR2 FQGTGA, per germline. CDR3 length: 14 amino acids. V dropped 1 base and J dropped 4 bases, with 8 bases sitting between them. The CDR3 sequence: CASSLNSGYNEQFF. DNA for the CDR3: TGTGCCAGCAGCTTAAATTCAGGTTACAATGAGCAGTTCTTC.

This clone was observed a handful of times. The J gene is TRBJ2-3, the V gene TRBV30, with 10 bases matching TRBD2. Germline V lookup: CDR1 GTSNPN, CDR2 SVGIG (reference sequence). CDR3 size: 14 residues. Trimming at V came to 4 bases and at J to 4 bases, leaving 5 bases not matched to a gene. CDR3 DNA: TGTGCCTGGATGAAGCGGGAGGGTCCAGATACGCAGTATTTT. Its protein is CAWMKREGPDTQYF.

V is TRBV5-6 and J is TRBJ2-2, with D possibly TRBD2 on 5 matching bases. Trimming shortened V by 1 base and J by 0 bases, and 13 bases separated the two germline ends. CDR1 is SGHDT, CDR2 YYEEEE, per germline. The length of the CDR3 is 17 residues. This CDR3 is CASSLRVDSSNTGELFF. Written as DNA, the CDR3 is TGTGCCAGCAGCTTGAGAGTGGACTCCTCGAACACCGGGGAGCTGTTTTTT.

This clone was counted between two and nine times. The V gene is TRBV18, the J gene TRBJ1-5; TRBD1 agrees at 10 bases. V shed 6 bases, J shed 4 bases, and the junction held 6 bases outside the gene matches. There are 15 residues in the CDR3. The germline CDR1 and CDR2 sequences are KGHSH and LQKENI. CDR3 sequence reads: CASSGGQGGNQPQHF. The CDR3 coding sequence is TGTGCCAGCTCCGGTGGACAGGGGGGAAATCAGCCCCAGCATTTT. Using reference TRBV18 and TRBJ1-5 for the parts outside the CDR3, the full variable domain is NAGVMQNPRHLVRRRGQEARLRCSPMKGHSHVYWYRQLPEEGLKFMVYLQKENIIDESGMPKERFSAEFPKEGPSILRIQQVVRGDSAAYFCASSGGQGGNQPQHFGDGTRLSIL.

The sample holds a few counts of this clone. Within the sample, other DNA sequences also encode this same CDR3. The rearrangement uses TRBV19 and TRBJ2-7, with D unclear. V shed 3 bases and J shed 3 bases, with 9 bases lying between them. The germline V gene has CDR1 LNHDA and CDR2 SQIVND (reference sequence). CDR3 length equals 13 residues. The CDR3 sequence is CASSIHRDYEQYF. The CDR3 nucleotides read TGTGCCAGTAGTATCCACCGAGACTACGAGCAGTACTTC.

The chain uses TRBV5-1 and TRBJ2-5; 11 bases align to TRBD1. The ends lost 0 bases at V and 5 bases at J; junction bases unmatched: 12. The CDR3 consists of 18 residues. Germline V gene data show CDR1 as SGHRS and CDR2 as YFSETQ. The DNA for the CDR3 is TGCGCCAGCAGCTTGGGCGGTTGGACAGGGGGCGCGGACGAGACCCAGTACTTC. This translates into CASSLGGWTGGADETQYF.

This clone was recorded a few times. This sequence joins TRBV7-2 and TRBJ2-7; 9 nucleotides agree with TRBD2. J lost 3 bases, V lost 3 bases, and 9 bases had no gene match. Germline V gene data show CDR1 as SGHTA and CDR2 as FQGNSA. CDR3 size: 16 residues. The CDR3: CASSFWGGRAGYEQYF. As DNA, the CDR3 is TGTGCCAGCAGCTTCTGGGGCGGGAGGGCCGGCTACGAGCAGTACTTC. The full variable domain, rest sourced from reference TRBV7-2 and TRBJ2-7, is GAGVSQSPSNKVTEKGKDVELRCDPISGHTALYWYRQSLGQGLEFLIYFQGNSAPDKSGLPSDRFSAERTGGSVSTLTIQRTQQEDSAVYLCASSFWGGRAGYEQYFGPGTRLTVT.

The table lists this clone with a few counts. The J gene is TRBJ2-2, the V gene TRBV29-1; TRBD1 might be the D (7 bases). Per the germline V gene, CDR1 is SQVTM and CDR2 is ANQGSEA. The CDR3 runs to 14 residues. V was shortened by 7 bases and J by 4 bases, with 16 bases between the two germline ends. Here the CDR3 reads CSANRGGITGELFF. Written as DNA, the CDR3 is TGCAGCGCCAACAGGGGAGGTATCACCGGGGAGCTGTTTTTT.

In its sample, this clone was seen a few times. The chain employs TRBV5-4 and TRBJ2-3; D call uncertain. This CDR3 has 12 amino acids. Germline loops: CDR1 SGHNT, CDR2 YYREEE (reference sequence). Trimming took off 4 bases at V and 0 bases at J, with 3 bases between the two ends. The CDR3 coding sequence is TGTGCCAGCAGCCGGAGCACAGATACGCAGTATTTT. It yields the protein CASSRSTDTQYF.

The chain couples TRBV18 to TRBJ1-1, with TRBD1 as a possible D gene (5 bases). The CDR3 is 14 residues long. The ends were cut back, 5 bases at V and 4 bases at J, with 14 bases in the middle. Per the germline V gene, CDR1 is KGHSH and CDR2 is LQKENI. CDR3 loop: CASSEKAGLTEAFF. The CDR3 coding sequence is TGTGCCAGCTCAGAGAAAGCGGGACTCACTGAAGCTTTCTTT.

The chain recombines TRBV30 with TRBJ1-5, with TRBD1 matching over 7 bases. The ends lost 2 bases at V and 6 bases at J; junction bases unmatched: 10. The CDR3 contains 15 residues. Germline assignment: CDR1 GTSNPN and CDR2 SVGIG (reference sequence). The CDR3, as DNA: TGTGCCTGGAGTCGGAGGGGGCAAGGGAGTCAGCCCCAGCATTTT. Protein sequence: CAWSRRGQGSQPQHF.

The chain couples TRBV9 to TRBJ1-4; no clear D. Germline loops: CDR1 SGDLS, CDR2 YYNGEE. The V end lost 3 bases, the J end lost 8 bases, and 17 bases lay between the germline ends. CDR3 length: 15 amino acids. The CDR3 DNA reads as TGTGCCAGCAGCGCAGGACTCATAAAGCGGGAAAAACTGTTTTTT. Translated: CASSAGLIKREKLFF.

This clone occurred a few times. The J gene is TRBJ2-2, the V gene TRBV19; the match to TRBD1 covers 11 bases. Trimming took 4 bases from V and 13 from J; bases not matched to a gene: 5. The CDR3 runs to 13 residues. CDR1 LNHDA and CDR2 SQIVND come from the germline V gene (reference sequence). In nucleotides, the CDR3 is TGTGCCAGTAGTACTGGACAGGGGGCGGTGCTGTTTTTT. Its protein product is CASSTGQGAVLFF.

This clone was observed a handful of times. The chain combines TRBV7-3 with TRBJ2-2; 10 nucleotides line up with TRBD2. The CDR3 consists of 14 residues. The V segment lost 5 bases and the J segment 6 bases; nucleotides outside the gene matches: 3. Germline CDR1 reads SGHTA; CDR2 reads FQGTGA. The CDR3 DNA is TGTGCCAGCAGCCCCCTAGCGGGAGCCGGGGAGCTGTTTTTT. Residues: CASSPLAGAGELFF.

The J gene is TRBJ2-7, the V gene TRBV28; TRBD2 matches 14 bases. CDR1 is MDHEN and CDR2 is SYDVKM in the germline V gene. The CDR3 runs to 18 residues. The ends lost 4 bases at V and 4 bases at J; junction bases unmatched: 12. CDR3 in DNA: TGTGCCAGCAGTTACCCCAAACCGGGACTAGCGGGAGTTTACGAGCAGTACTTC. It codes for CASSYPKPGLAGVYEQYF. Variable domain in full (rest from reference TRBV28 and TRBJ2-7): DVKVTQSSRYLVKRTGEKVFLECVQDMDHENMFWYRQDPGLGLRLIYFSYDVKMKEKGDIPEGYSVSREKKERFSLILESASTNQTSMYLCASSYPKPGLAGVYEQYFGPGTRLTVT.

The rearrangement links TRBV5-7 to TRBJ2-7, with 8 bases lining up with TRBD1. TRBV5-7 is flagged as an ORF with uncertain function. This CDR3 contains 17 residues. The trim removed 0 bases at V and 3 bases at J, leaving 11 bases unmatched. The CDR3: CASSLGGTGLLFYEQYF. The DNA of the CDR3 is TGTGCCAGCAGCTTGGGGGGGACAGGACTACTATTCTACGAGCAGTACTTC.

CDR3 in DNA: TGTGCCAGCAGCCCCGGGACTAGAGAGCAGTTCTTC. Amino acids: CASSPGTREQFF. This chain joins TRBV11-2 and TRBJ2-1; TRBD2 matches at 8 bases. CDR3 length: 12 residues. The ends lost 5 bases at V and 10 bases at J; junction bases unmatched: 4. Germline V gives CDR1 SGHAT, CDR2 FQNNGV.

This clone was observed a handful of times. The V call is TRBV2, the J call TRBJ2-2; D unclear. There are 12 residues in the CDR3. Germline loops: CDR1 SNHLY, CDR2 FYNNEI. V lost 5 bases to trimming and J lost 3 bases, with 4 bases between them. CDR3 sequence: CASSYHTGELFF. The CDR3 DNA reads TGTGCCAGCAGTTATCACACCGGGGAGCTGTTTTTT. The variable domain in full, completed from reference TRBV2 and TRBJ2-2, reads EPEVTQTPSHQVTQMGQEVILRCVPISNHLYFYWYRQILGQKVEFLVSFYNNEISEKSEIFDDQFSVERPDGSNFTLKIRSTKLEDSAMYFCASSYHTGELFFGEGSRLTVL.

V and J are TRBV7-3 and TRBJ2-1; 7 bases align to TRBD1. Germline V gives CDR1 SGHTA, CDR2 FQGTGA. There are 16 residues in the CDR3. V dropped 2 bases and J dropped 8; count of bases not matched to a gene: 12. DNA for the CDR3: TGTGCCAGCAGCTTATTAGGGGGCGCTTTTGGCGATGAGCAGTTCTTC. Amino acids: CASSLLGGAFGDEQFF. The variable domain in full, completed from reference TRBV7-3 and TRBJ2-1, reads GAGVSQTPSNKVTEKGKYVELRCDPISGHTALYWYRQSLGQGPEFLIYFQGTGAADDSGLPNDRFFAVRPEGSVSTLKIQRTERGDSAVYLCASSLLGGAFGDEQFFGPGTRLTVL.

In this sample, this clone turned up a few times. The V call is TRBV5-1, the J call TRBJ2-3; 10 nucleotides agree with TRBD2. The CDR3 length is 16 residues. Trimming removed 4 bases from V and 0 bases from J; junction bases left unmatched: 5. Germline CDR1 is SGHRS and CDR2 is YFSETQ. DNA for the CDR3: TGCGCCAGCAGCACCCAGACTAGCGGGAGCACAGATACGCAGTATTTT. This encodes CASSTQTSGSTDTQYF.